Each of the 8 T cell receptor beta chains below was sequenced from the same sample in a study of cytomegalovirus exposure and HLA in healthy donors. The PCR made use of 60 Vbeta and 13 Jbeta primers. The repertoire was sequenced with immunoSEQ multiplex PCR; TCRdb's copy has only in-frame clones and lacks some. The sample has under 200,000 clones; more than 75% are singletons. Sequencing was done on a sample of PBMCs. These receptors came from a woman aged 30 to 39 in good health and CMV-seropositive.

The chain employs TRBV4-3 and TRBJ1-4; D is unresolved. Germline CDR1 and CDR2: LGHNA and YSLEER. Trimming took off 0 bases at V and 8 bases at J, with 13 bases between the two ends. This CDR3 spans 15 amino acids. CDR3 sequence: CASSQDLGRQEKLFF. CDR3 in DNA: TGCGCCAGCAGCCAAGATTTGGGCAGACAAGAAAAACTGTTTTTT.

V gene TRBV6-4 combines with J gene TRBJ2-1; 7 bases agree with TRBD2. J was trimmed by 5 bases and V by 1 base; bases with no gene match: 17. Germline V gene data show CDR1 as MRHNA and CDR2 as SNTAGT. This CDR3 has 19 amino acids. DNA of the CDR3: TGTGCCAGCAGTGACTGGGACGACGACCGGGGGGTGTTGGACAATGAGCAGTTCTTC. Amino acid sequence: CASSDWDDDRGVLDNEQFF.

V gene TRBV6-1 combines with J gene TRBJ1-2, with D possibly being TRBD1 (5 bases). Germline loops: CDR1 MNHNS, CDR2 SASEGT. The CDR3 has 15 residues. The germline V and J ends were trimmed by 5 bases and 13 bases, with 26 bases remaining between them. CDR3 DNA: TGTGCCAGCAGTCCCAAGGGGCTTATAAGGTTATGGTCCACCTTC. Translating it yields CASSPKGLIRLWSTF.

The chain employs TRBV21-1 and TRBJ2-1; TRBD2, the table's D call, lacks a check against the DNA. TRBV21-1 is an annotated pseudogene. This CDR3 has 22 amino acids. CDR3 sequence: CASSGTAPGLAGGPLKNNEQFF. CDR3 DNA: TGTGCCAGCAGCGGGACAGCTCCAGGACTAGCGGGAGGCCCCCTGAAAAACAATGAGCAGTTCTTC.

The V call is TRBV25-1, the J call TRBJ1-5; D is possibly TRBD1 (6 bases). V was clipped by 3 bases and J by 6 bases, with 12 bases between them. The CDR3 has 14 amino acids. From germline, CDR1 is MGHDK and CDR2 SYGVNS. Written as DNA, the CDR3 is TGTGCCAGCAGTGACCAGGGGCGGGCTCAGCCCCAGCATTTT. Translated, it gives CASSDQGRAQPQHF.

This chain uses TRBV30 with TRBJ1-5; D gene uncertain. Germline CDR1 and CDR2: GTSNPN and SVGIG (reference sequence). CDR3 size: 14 residues. V was cut by 2 bases and J by 0 bases, with 8 bases left in between. This CDR3 reads CAWSPGSSNQPQHF. CDR3 DNA sequence: TGTGCCTGGAGTCCCGGGAGTAGCAATCAGCCCCAGCATTTT.

This clone was seen more than once but under ten times. The chain carries TRBV28 and TRBJ1-1; TRBD1 might be the D (5 bases). V lost 6 bases to trimming and J lost 5 bases, with 16 bases between them. CDR1 and CDR2 from the germline V gene are MDHEN and SYDVKM. This CDR3 is 14 amino acids long. CDR3 loop: CASSRVPGSTEAFF. Written as DNA, the CDR3 is TGTGCCAGCAGCAGGGTCCCCGGCTCGACTGAAGCTTTCTTT.

The chain combines TRBV18 with TRBJ2-3, with 7 nucleotides matching TRBD2. This CDR3 has 15 residues. The V gene's germline CDR1 is KGHSH and CDR2 LQKENI. With 6 bases clipped from V and 6 bases from J, the junction kept 12 bases outside the gene matches. In nucleotides, the CDR3 is TGTGCCAGCTCTCCCAGACTAGCAGCTTGGGATACGCAGTATTTT. It translates to CASSPRLAAWDTQYF.